These 18 T cell receptor beta chains share one sample of origin, sequenced in a study of shared clonotypes between healthy human individuals. The table came from immunoSEQ multiplex PCR; TCRdb's copy has only in-frame clones and leaves some out. The data hold over 300,000 clones, with around 86% observed a single time. The sequencing input was memory CD8+ T cells sorted from blood. The subset: CD45RO+ cells pooled with CCR7-negative TemRA cells. Receptors were obtained from a man between 18 and 35 years old in good health.

The rearrangement joins TRBV10-3 to TRBJ2-7; 7 nucleotides agree with TRBD1. The J segment lost 6 bases and the V segment lost 8 bases, leaving 13 bases of the junction unmatched. This CDR3 contains 14 residues. In germline, CDR1 is ENHRY, CDR2 SYGVKD. CDR3 DNA: TGTGCCATCGGGACGGGACAGCCGGGCCGCGAGCAGTACTTC. Its translation is CAIGTGQPGREQYF.

V usage is TRBV7-9 and J usage is TRBJ1-2; no reliable D call. The CDR3 covers 13 residues. V lost 5 bases, J lost 11 bases, and 18 bases lay in between. In germline, CDR1 is SEHNR, CDR2 FQNEAQ (reference sequence). This CDR3 is CASSPPITRGYTF. In DNA, the CDR3 is TGTGCCAGCAGCCCGCCCATTACTCGGGGTTACACCTTC.

This sequence joins TRBV7-3 and TRBJ2-1; 12 nucleotides match TRBD2. Germline V gene sequence: CDR1 SGHTA, CDR2 FQGTGA. V lost 4 bases to trimming and J lost 8 bases; unmatched junction nucleotides: 6. CDR3 length: 15 amino acids. Here the CDR3 DNA reads TGTGCCAGCAGCTACCTAGCGGGGGGGCTAGATGAGCAGTTCTTC. Translation gives CASSYLAGGLDEQFF.

This clone was observed a few times. This sequence joins TRBV6-1 and TRBJ2-7; no firm D call. V shed 1 base and J shed 1 base, with 8 bases lying between them. CDR3 size: 14 residues. Germline V gene lookup returns CDR1 MNHNS and CDR2 SASEGT. CDR3 region: CASSEVVPSYEQYF. The CDR3, as DNA: TGTGCCAGCAGTGAAGTGGTTCCTTCCTACGAGCAGTACTTC.

This clone was found many times. The chain couples TRBV7-9 to TRBJ2-1, with D perhaps TRBD1 (5 bases). The CDR3 spans 15 residues. With 0 bases removed from V and 0 bases from J, the gap between germline ends came to 6 bases. Germline values: CDR1 SEHNR, CDR2 FQNEAQ (reference sequence). CDR3 DNA sequence: TGTGCCAGCAGCTTAGCGGGGCTCTCCTACAATGAGCAGTTCTTC. This translates into CASSLAGLSYNEQFF.

This clone was observed a single time. The gene calls are TRBV12-5 and TRBJ1-3; a weak D match, TRBD1 (6 bases). Germline CDR1 LGHNT, CDR2 FRNRAP. The V end was cut by 1 base, the J end by 1 base, with 17 bases between. This CDR3 is built from 18 residues. CDR3 sequence (DNA): TGTGCTAGTGGTTTGGGTTTCGACAGGATGGGGTCTGGAAACACCATATATTTT. It translates to CASGLGFDRMGSGNTIYF.

V and J are TRBV7-8 and TRBJ1-4, with TRBD1 matching 10 bases. Looked up from germline, CDR1 is SGHVS and CDR2 is FQNEAQ. The CDR3 is 15 residues long. V shed 5 bases and J 10 bases; nucleotides not matched to a gene: 10. The CDR3, as DNA: TGTGCCAGCAGCACACCCGGGACAGGGGACGCAAAACTGTTTTTT. This sequence encodes CASSTPGTGDAKLFF.

The rearrangement links TRBV4-1 to TRBJ1-5; possibly TRBD1 for D (6 bases). This CDR3 has 15 amino acids. Per the germline V gene, CDR1 is MGHRA and CDR2 is YSYEKL. V gave up 1 base and J gave up 3 bases, with 10 bases separating them. The chain's CDR3 is CASSQVRGDNQPQHF. CDR3 DNA: TGCGCCAGCAGCCAAGTCAGGGGAGACAATCAGCCCCAGCATTTT.

The CDR3 protein is CASSLELRASGAYNEQFF. The CDR3 nucleotides read TGTGCCAGCAGCTTAGAATTAAGGGCTAGCGGGGCGTACAATGAGCAGTTCTTC. The chain joins TRBV11-3 to TRBJ2-1, with 9 bases lining up with TRBD2. Germline CDR1 reads SGHNT; CDR2 reads YENEEA. The CDR3 contains 18 residues. V was pared by 0 bases and J by 4 bases, with 10 bases of the junction left unmatched.

The chain employs TRBV27 and TRBJ2-7, with TRBD2 matching 11 bases. The CDR3 sequence is 15 residues long. With 0 bases clipped from V and 5 bases from J, the junction kept 3 bases outside the gene matches. Looked up from germline, CDR1 is MNHEY and CDR2 is SMNVEV (reference sequence). The CDR3 region has the DNA TGTGCCAGCAGTTTATCGACTAGCGGGGCCGACGAGCAGTACTTC. This sequence encodes CASSLSTSGADEQYF.

The chain uses TRBV28 and TRBJ2-2; D uncertain. Trimming stripped 4 bases from V and 5 bases from J, with 5 bases between. Germline lookup yields CDR1 MDHEN and CDR2 SYDVKM. This CDR3 is 12 amino acids long. In DNA form, the CDR3 reads TGTGCCAGCAGTTACGGTACCGGGGAGCTGTTTTTT. Protein product: CASSYGTGELFF.

Here the CDR3 reads CASSWTSGAYNEQFF. CDR3 nucleotide sequence: TGTGCCAGCAGTTGGACTAGCGGGGCTTACAATGAGCAGTTCTTC. This chain links TRBV6-5 with TRBJ2-1; 12 bases are a match to TRBD2. This CDR3 has 15 residues. After removal of 4 bases from V and 4 bases from J, the junction contained 2 bases not matched to a gene. Germline V lookup: CDR1 MNHEY, CDR2 SVGAGI.

The CDR3 DNA sequence: TGCGCCAGCAGCTTGGGAGGATCTCGTAAATTGTTCTACGAGCAGTACTTC. This codes for CASSLGGSRKLFYEQYF. The chain recombines TRBV5-1 with TRBJ2-7; the D is unclear. The CDR3 consists of 17 residues. Germline V gene lookup returns CDR1 SGHRS and CDR2 YFSETQ. With 0 bases removed from V and 3 bases from J, the gap between germline ends came to 19 bases.

V gene TRBV6-4 combines with J gene TRBJ2-2; D call uncertain. The V gene lost 7 bases and the J gene lost 5 bases, with 20 bases spanning the gap. CDR1 and CDR2 from the germline V gene are MRHNA and SNTAGT. There are 16 residues in the CDR3. CDR3 sequence reads: CASTPRISGFTGELFF. The CDR3 DNA reads TGTGCCAGCACCCCTCGGATAAGTGGTTTTACCGGGGAGCTGTTTTTT.

About this clone itself: This sample also contains other DNA sequences that code for the same CDR3. CDR3 sequence reads: CASSLLAGGYNEQFF. The CDR3 bases are TGTGCCAGCAGTTTACTAGCGGGAGGTTACAATGAGCAGTTCTTC. J is TRBJ2-1 and V is TRBV27; TRBD2 matches at 11 bases. The length of the CDR3 is 15 residues. CDR1 and CDR2 from the germline V gene are MNHEY and SMNVEV (reference sequence). V gave up 2 bases and J gave up 4 bases; unmatched junction bases: 1.

The rearrangement links TRBV2 to TRBJ2-7; TRBD1 might be the D (6 bases). Germline loops: CDR1 SNHLY, CDR2 FYNNEI. The CDR3 contains 13 residues. V gave up 11 bases and J gave up 4 bases, with 18 bases separating them. CDR3 in DNA: TGTGCCCGACAAGAGTACAGGGTATACGAGCAGTACTTC. It specifies CARQEYRVYEQYF.

This sequence joins TRBV6-6 and TRBJ1-5; weak D call: TRBD1 (5 bases). V gave up 2 bases and J gave up 11 bases, with 19 bases separating them. Germline V gene sequence: CDR1 MNHNY, CDR2 SVGAGI (reference sequence). The CDR3 is made up of 15 amino acids. The CDR3 loop is CASSYDGTTRRAQHF. CDR3 coding DNA: TGTGCCAGCAGTTACGATGGGACCACGCGCCGGGCCCAGCATTTT.

This clone was counted a few times. This chain connects TRBV19 to TRBJ1-6; weak D call: TRBD1 (5 bases). Germline V gene lookup returns CDR1 LNHDA and CDR2 SQIVND (reference sequence). V was cut by 5 bases and J by 7 bases, with 12 bases left in between. The CDR3 loop spans 14 amino acids. The chain's CDR3 is CASSPRQWNSPLHF. The CDR3 DNA reads as TGTGCCAGTAGTCCCCGACAGTGGAATTCACCCCTCCACTTT.